This T cell receptor (beta chain) is drawn from a study of identical twins. Germline assignment: CDR1 SGHDN and CDR2 FVKESK. This CDR3 is 16 amino acids long. Trimming shortened V by 0 bases and J by 5 bases, and 16 bases separated the two germline ends. Study-level points and caveats: Compared with models, monozygotic twins showed more out-of-frame TCR alpha sharing.

This clonotype was picked up a small number of times. Its target is unknown. TCRdb re-analysed the 5' RACE reads in MiXCR, keeping a single row per CDR3 protein. This sample has around 550,000 distinct CDR3 sequences, with 12% to 15% found just once. This same sample was also taken into another study, of yellow fever vaccine responses in identical twins.

The sample was CD4+ T cells sorted from blood. The source is a woman in her late teens or twenties in good health. The V call is TRBV14, the J call TRBJ2-5; D unclear. CDR3 DNA: TGTGCCAGCAGCCAAGAGAAGACCAACCACTGGGAGACCCAGTACTTC. As protein: CASSQEKTNHWETQYF.